This is a list of T cell receptor beta chains from one sample in a study of blood T cell repertoires in COVID-19. TCRdb keeps only in-frame clones here, not all; method: immunoSEQ multiplex PCR. The sample has approximately 160,000 clones; over 80% are singletons. Material for sequencing was peripheral blood. The receptors were gathered from a woman of 80 years or more with active or convalescent COVID-19. Both conserved end residues are part of each CDR3.

TRBV18	CASSPSGGSNEKLFF
TRBV14	CASSQEAGFGQETQYF
TRBV11-3	CASSLESRQSGEKLFF
TRBV19	CASSIAPGQDNYGYTF
TRBV3-1/TRBV3-2	CASSSNRADEQYF
TRBV19	CASSLTGGQETQYF
TRBV10-2	CASSEGTAFNEKLFF
TRBV6-5	CASSSDRGYNDEKLFF
TRBV3-1/TRBV3-2	CASSPTGTGNTIYF
TRBV13	CASSLALSSGNTIYF
TRBV20-1	CSASLGAGGETQYF
TRBV7-9	CASSLGPTTTEAFF
TRBV11-3	CASSFGAGTHTDTQYF
TRBV5-5	CASSFVEEFLSYEQYF
TRBV3-1/TRBV3-2	CASSQDTNYGYTF
TRBV7-2	CASSSPNRGLGYTF
TRBV12-3/TRBV12-4	CASSSYTDTQYF
TRBV29-1	CSVGEAEAFF
TRBV27	CASSFGTVAEKLFF
TRBV11-2	CATGGGADTQYF
TRBV25-1	CASRCNPYGYTF